The 28 T cell receptor beta chains reported below all come from one sample, sequenced in a study of CD8+ T cells in alopecia areata. Treatment in this sample: oral pan-JAK inhibitor, 5-10 mg twice daily. Reverse transcribed after extraction, RNA yielded cDNA as the sequencing template. The data were produced by immunoSEQ multiplex PCR, yet TCRdb's version contains in-frame clones alone and is incomplete. In the table there are about 180,000 clones, 53% of which are singletons. The sequences come from CD8+ T cells sorted from blood, collected at week 24, from a patient treated with tofacitinib. Source of these receptors: a human donor with alopecia areata.

The chain recombines TRBV14 with TRBJ2-7; D is undetermined. V shed 6 bases and J shed 4 bases, with 10 bases lying between them. Germline V gene sequence: CDR1 SGHDN, CDR2 FVKESK. CDR3 length equals 12 residues. CDR3 region: CASSETSYEQYF. For the CDR3, the DNA is TGTGCCAGCAGTGAGACTTCTTACGAGCAGTACTTC. The full variable domain, rest sourced from reference TRBV14 and TRBJ2-7, is EAGVTQFPSHSVIEKGQTVTLRCDPISGHDNLYWYRRVMGKEIKFLLHFVKESKQDESGMPNNRFLAERTGGTYSTLKVQPAELEDSGVYFCASSETSYEQYFGPGTRLTVT.

The rearrangement uses TRBV5-6 and TRBJ2-5; 11 bases map to TRBD1. The CDR3 contains 16 residues. Germline V gene sequence: CDR1 SGHDT, CDR2 YYEEEE. V gave up 0 bases and J gave up 4 bases; unmatched junction bases: 5. The chain's CDR3 is CASSLGRTGGLETQYF. CDR3 nucleotides: TGTGCCAGCAGCTTGGGTCGGACAGGGGGCTTAGAGACCCAGTACTTC.

The gene calls are TRBV5-4 and TRBJ1-6, with TRBD1 identical over 11 bases. The CDR3 runs 14 residues. V shed 1 base, J shed 10 bases, and the junction held 1 base outside the gene matches. CDR1 and CDR2 (germline): SGHNT, YYREEE (reference sequence). The DNA for the CDR3 is TGTGCCAGCAGCTTGTGGGACAGGGGGTCACCCCTCCACTTT. It encodes CASSLWDRGSPLHF.

This clone turned up a few times. V is TRBV4-3 and J is TRBJ1-6, with 7 bases fitting TRBD1. The germline V gene encodes CDR1 LGHNA and CDR2 YSLEER. The J segment lost 8 bases and the V segment lost 0 bases, leaving 10 bases of the junction unmatched. This CDR3 spans 17 amino acids. The CDR3 nucleotides are TGCGCCAGCAGCCAAGATCTTGACAGGGTAATGGATTCACCCCTCCACTTT. Its translation is CASSQDLDRVMDSPLHF.

This chain links TRBV27 with TRBJ2-7; 9 bases line up with TRBD1. CDR1 is MNHEY, CDR2 SMNVEV, per germline (reference sequence). With V trimmed by 2 bases and J by 5 bases, 7 bases remained unmatched. The CDR3 is 15 amino acids. The CDR3, as DNA: TGTGCCAGCAGTTTAATACAGGGGGCAAGGAACGAGCAGTACTTC. This sequence encodes CASSLIQGARNEQYF.

This chain joins TRBV30 and TRBJ1-3; no clear D gene. Germline CDR1 and CDR2: GTSNPN and SVGIG (reference sequence). The ends were cut back, 0 bases at V and 0 bases at J, with 12 bases in the middle. The CDR3 consists of 16 residues. The CDR3 DNA is TGTGCCTGGAGTGTACCTATGTTGAGCTCTGGAAACACCATATATTTT. Translating it yields CAWSVPMLSSGNTIYF.

The V call is TRBV30, the J call TRBJ1-6; no clear D. V lost 4 bases and J 5 bases, leaving 9 bases between the germline ends. This CDR3 has 13 amino acids. Germline V CDR1 and CDR2: GTSNPN, SVGIG (reference sequence). The CDR3 DNA reads as TGTGCCTGGATAGCAGACGATAATTCACCCCTCCACTTT. Its protein is CAWIADDNSPLHF.

This clone was counted only a few times. The rearrangement joins TRBV5-6 to TRBJ2-7; tentatively, D is TRBD2 (5 bases). V lost 0 bases and J lost 5, with 6 bases in between. Germline V gene lookup returns CDR1 SGHDT and CDR2 YYEEEE. This CDR3 contains 12 residues. In DNA form, the CDR3 reads TGTGCCAGCAGCTTGGACGGGAACGAGCAGTACTTC. Encoded protein: CASSLDGNEQYF.

V and J are TRBV7-6 and TRBJ1-5; D uncertain. The CDR3 is made up of 15 amino acids. Trimming left V 1 base short and J 3 bases short, with 10 bases between. CDR1 and CDR2 (germline): SGHVS, FNYEAQ. The CDR3 protein is CASSLEPESNQPQHF. In DNA, the CDR3 is TGTGCCAGCAGCTTAGAGCCAGAGTCCAATCAGCCCCAGCATTTT. Drawing the rest from reference TRBV7-6 and TRBJ1-5, the complete variable domain is GAGVSQSPRYKVTKRGQDVALRCDPISGHVSLYWYRQALGQGPEFLTYFNYEAQQDKSGLPNDRFSAERPEGSISTLTIQRTEQRDSAMYRCASSLEPESNQPQHFGDGTRLSIL.

The V gene is TRBV19, the J gene TRBJ1-5; tentative D call: TRBD1 (5 bases). Germline CDR1 is LNHDA and CDR2 is SQIVND (reference sequence). The CDR3 runs to 12 residues. Trimming took off 7 bases at V and 6 bases at J, with 10 bases between the two ends. The CDR3 DNA reads as TGTGCCAGTAAGCAGGGTAGTCAGCCCCAGCATTTT. This translates into CASKQGSQPQHF.

The chain combines TRBV7-8 with TRBJ2-3; D may be TRBD2 (6 bases). Trimming left V 3 bases short and J 0 bases short, with 16 bases between. CDR1 is SGHVS, CDR2 FQNEAQ, per germline. The CDR3 is 17 residues long. This chain's CDR3 is CASSFPRRGDSTDTQYF. The CDR3 DNA is TGTGCCAGCAGCTTCCCAAGGAGGGGTGATAGCACAGATACGCAGTATTTT.

This clone was seen once. The sample has other DNA sequences that encode this CDR3 too. The genes are TRBV27 and TRBJ2-7; 7 bases are a match to TRBD1. CDR1 and CDR2 from the germline V gene are MNHEY and SMNVEV (reference sequence). The CDR3 is 13 amino acids. V trimming: 4 bases; J trimming: 2 bases; junction bases outside the gene matches: 2. The CDR3, as DNA: TGTGCCAGCAGTTCGCAGGGGGCCTACGAGCAGTACTTC. Protein product: CASSSQGAYEQYF.

The rearrangement links TRBV7-9 to TRBJ2-2, with D unclear. Trimming shortened V by 7 bases and J by 5 bases, and 5 bases separated the two germline ends. Per germline, CDR1 SEHNR and CDR2 FQNEAQ (reference sequence). CDR3 length equals 11 residues. The CDR3 nucleotides read TGTGCCAGCATAACAACCGGGGAGCTGTTTTTT. Encoded protein: CASITTGELFF. Combining the CDR3 with reference TRBV7-9 and TRBJ2-2 gives the whole variable domain DTGVSQNPRHKITKRGQNVTFRCDPISEHNRLYWYRQTLGQGPEFLTYFQNEAQLEKSRLLSDRFSAERPKGSFSTLEIQRTEQGDSAMYLCASITTGELFFGEGSRLTVL.

There are a few counts of this clone. The chain links TRBV25-1 to TRBJ2-5; D not certain. V dropped 4 bases and J dropped 1 base, with 13 bases sitting between them. Germline V gives CDR1 MGHDK, CDR2 SYGVNS. The CDR3 is made up of 15 amino acids. CDR3 sequence: CASSVMGDTQETQYF. The CDR3 DNA reads as TGTGCCAGCAGTGTCATGGGTGATACCCAAGAGACCCAGTACTTC.

The rearrangement links TRBV7-2 to TRBJ2-7; D gene uncertain. V lost 1 base, J lost 6 bases, and 10 bases lay in between. The CDR3 is 13 residues long. CDR1 is SGHTA, CDR2 FQGNSA, per germline. The CDR3 sequence is CASSLGAAREQYF. CDR3 sequence (DNA): TGTGCCAGCAGCTTAGGGGCAGCGCGCGAGCAGTACTTC.

The chain uses TRBV5-1 and TRBJ2-7; D not resolved. This CDR3 is built from 12 residues. V lost 3 bases, J lost 3 bases, and 7 bases lay in between. Per germline, CDR1 SGHRS and CDR2 YFSETQ. The CDR3 DNA follows: TGCGCCAGCAGCTCCCACAGCTACGAGCAGTACTTC. It yields the protein CASSSHSYEQYF.

The J gene is TRBJ2-5, the V gene TRBV6-6, with a possible D match to TRBD2 (5 bases). CDR3 size: 12 residues. Germline V gene sequence: CDR1 MNHNY, CDR2 SVGAGI (reference sequence). The V end was cut by 7 bases, the J end by 7 bases, with 13 bases between. The CDR3: CASTDTRTTQYF. CDR3 coding DNA: TGTGCCAGCACCGATACTAGGACGACCCAGTACTTC.

This chain links TRBV6-1 with TRBJ1-1; TRBD1 matches at 9 bases. This CDR3 has 15 residues. CDR1 is MNHNS, CDR2 SASEGT, per germline. The trim removed 2 bases at V and 3 bases at J, leaving 4 bases unmatched. CDR3 nucleotides: TGTGCCAGCAGTGAATGGGACAGGGAGGACACTGAAGCTTTCTTT. Encoded protein: CASSEWDREDTEAFF.

The V gene is TRBV4-3, the J gene TRBJ1-1; D might be TRBD1 (5 bases). The CDR3 is 11 residues long. V was pared by 4 bases and J by 11 bases, with 11 bases between. In germline, CDR1 is LGHNA, CDR2 YSLEER. The CDR3 here is CASSPGYGAFF. The CDR3 region has the DNA TGCGCCAGCAGCCCAGGGTACGGCGCTTTCTTT.

The chain carries TRBV4-3 and TRBJ2-2; the match to TRBD2 covers 8 bases. Per the germline V gene, CDR1 is LGHNA and CDR2 is YSLEER. The CDR3 consists of 15 residues. V was clipped by 4 bases and J by 3 bases; unmatched bases: 4. CDR3 protein: CASSPAGGHTGELFF. The CDR3 DNA follows: TGCGCCAGCAGCCCGGCGGGGGGTCACACCGGGGAGCTGTTTTTT.

This chain uses TRBV14 with TRBJ2-1; D call uncertain. The CDR3 totals 12 residues. V was trimmed by 5 bases and J by 7 bases, leaving 9 bases between them. CDR1 and CDR2 (germline): SGHDN, FVKESK. For the CDR3, the DNA is TGTGCCAGCAGCATACAACCGAATGAGCAGTTCTTC. This codes for CASSIQPNEQFF. The whole variable domain, filled in from reference TRBV14 and TRBJ2-1, reads EAGVTQFPSHSVIEKGQTVTLRCDPISGHDNLYWYRRVMGKEIKFLLHFVKESKQDESGMPNNRFLAERTGGTYSTLKVQPAELEDSGVYFCASSIQPNEQFFGPGTRLTVL.

This clone was counted a few times. The sample holds other DNA sequences that translate to the same CDR3. Here the CDR3 DNA reads TGTGCCAGCAGCTTGGTAACCAATGAGCAGTTCTTC. It specifies CASSLVTNEQFF. The rearrangement joins TRBV5-6 to TRBJ2-1; D gene ambiguous. Trimming took off 0 bases at V and 6 bases at J, with 4 bases between the two ends. Germline CDR1 reads SGHDT; CDR2 reads YYEEEE. This CDR3 has 12 residues.

This clone was seen only a few times. The chain combines TRBV30 with TRBJ1-1; D is uncertain. The germline gives CDR1 GTSNPN, CDR2 SVGIG (reference sequence). V gave up 1 base and J gave up 6 bases, with 12 bases separating them. This CDR3 spans 13 amino acids. CDR3 protein: CAWSGILGPEAFF. In nucleotides, the CDR3 is TGTGCCTGGAGTGGGATCCTAGGCCCTGAAGCTTTCTTT.

This chain links TRBV9 with TRBJ2-1; no clear D. Germline assignment: CDR1 SGDLS and CDR2 YYNGEE. The ends were cut back, 0 bases at V and 4 bases at J, with 11 bases in the middle. The CDR3 extends over 15 amino acids. This CDR3 reads CASSVDMDGYNEQFF. The CDR3 DNA is TGTGCCAGCAGCGTAGACATGGACGGTTACAATGAGCAGTTCTTC.

This chain connects TRBV7-9 to TRBJ1-1; TRBD1 might be the D (5 bases). CDR1 and CDR2 (germline): SEHNR, FQNEAQ (reference sequence). Trimming took 5 bases from V and 6 from J, leaving 10 bases between them. The CDR3 is 12 residues long. In nucleotides, the CDR3 is TGTGCCAGCAGCCTAGAAGGGGCTGAAGCTTTCTTT. Translating gives CASSLEGAEAFF.

As to this clone: The same CDR3 can be traced to other DNA sequences in this sample. The chain has TRBV30 and TRBJ1-5, with D uncertain. The CDR3 totals 13 residues. Germline values: CDR1 GTSNPN, CDR2 SVGIG (reference sequence). V lost 1 base and J lost 4, with 8 bases in between. CDR3 in DNA: TGTGCCTGGAGTGAAGGGTCGAATCAGCCCCAGCATTTT. Translation: CAWSEGSNQPQHF.

The V call is TRBV5-1, the J call TRBJ2-7, with 10 bases fitting TRBD1. In germline, CDR1 is SGHRS, CDR2 YFSETQ. V was clipped by 4 bases and J by 6 bases; unmatched bases: 13. This CDR3 comprises 16 residues. CDR3 nucleotides: TGCGCCAGCAGCCTCACCCCCGGGACAGGGGTCAGCGAGCAGTACTTC. Translated: CASSLTPGTGVSEQYF.

This clone showed up just a few times. The CDR3 DNA sequence: TGTGCCAGCAGCTTTCCGGGCGGGGACTCCTACGAGCAGTACTTC. This translates into CASSFPGGDSYEQYF. The V gene is TRBV7-9, the J gene TRBJ2-7; D is possibly TRBD2 (6 bases). V was pared by 3 bases and J by 0 bases, with 12 bases between. This CDR3 is built from 15 residues. From germline, CDR1 is SEHNR and CDR2 FQNEAQ (reference sequence). The variable domain in full, completed from reference TRBV7-9 and TRBJ2-7, reads DTGVSQNPRHKITKRGQNVTFRCDPISEHNRLYWYRQTLGQGPEFLTYFQNEAQLEKSRLLSDRFSAERPKGSFSTLEIQRTEQGDSAMYLCASSFPGGDSYEQYFGPGTRLTVT.